This TCR beta chain was documented in a study of T cells in narcolepsy. At the level of the study: Enrolled donors included narcolepsy type 1 or type 2 patients and healthy controls. Overall study results and limits: Autoreactive HCRT-specific and TRIB2-specific clonotypes were marked in same-patient CSF-versus-blood CD4+ comparisons. Autoreactive clone sequences were missing from some blood memory CD4+ repertoires. Autoreactive clonotypes reportedly recurred in blood of same and different patients, not controls.

With respect to this clone: What it binds is unknown.

Clones were read by immunoSEQ multiplex PCR, and TCRdb kept only the in-frame ones, dropping some. The sample has about 25,000 clones; approximately 85% are singletons. The V end lost 0 bases, the J end lost 3 bases, and 7 bases lay between the germline ends. The germline V gene encodes CDR1 SGHNT and CDR2 YYREEE (reference sequence). The length of the CDR3 is 13 residues. This chain joins TRBV5-4 and TRBJ2-7; TRBD1 might be the D (5 bases). The receptor was isolated from a human donor with narcolepsy. Sequenced material: CD45RA- memory CD4+ T cells from PBMCs. CDR3 DNA sequence: TGTGCCAGCAGCTTGGGACAGAGCTACGAGCAGTACTTC. It is translated as CASSLGQSYEQYF.